The following is a T cell receptor (beta chain) sequence with its context. Its antigen remains unidentified. With 0 bases removed from V and 0 bases from J, the gap between germline ends came to 15 bases. Germline V gives CDR1 MGHRA, CDR2 YSYEKL. This CDR3 contains 17 residues. This specimen comes from a study of T cell responses to AZD1222 COVID-19 vaccine. Findings and caveats of the study: Only 5 to 7 AZD1222 recipients tested seropositive at baseline. White British ancestry dominated among donors, who included more females, and clonal diversity was possibly underestimated. Regions 160-218 and 743-854 dominated among vaccine-associated CD4 TCRs spanning spike.

TCRdb's copy holds only in-frame clones and misses some; the assay was immunoSEQ multiplex PCR. Of about 200,000 clones in the sample, 85% to 95% were seen once. The chain employs TRBV4-1 and TRBJ2-7, with D possibly being TRBD2 (6 bases). This specimen was peripheral blood, taken 28 days after the second AZD1222 dose. The origin of this receptor is an adult who received the AZD1222 COVID-19 vaccine. Here the CDR3 reads CASSQDGEAGSSYEQYF. CDR3 sequence (DNA): TGCGCCAGCAGCCAAGATGGTGAGGCGGGGAGCTCCTACGAGCAGTACTTC.